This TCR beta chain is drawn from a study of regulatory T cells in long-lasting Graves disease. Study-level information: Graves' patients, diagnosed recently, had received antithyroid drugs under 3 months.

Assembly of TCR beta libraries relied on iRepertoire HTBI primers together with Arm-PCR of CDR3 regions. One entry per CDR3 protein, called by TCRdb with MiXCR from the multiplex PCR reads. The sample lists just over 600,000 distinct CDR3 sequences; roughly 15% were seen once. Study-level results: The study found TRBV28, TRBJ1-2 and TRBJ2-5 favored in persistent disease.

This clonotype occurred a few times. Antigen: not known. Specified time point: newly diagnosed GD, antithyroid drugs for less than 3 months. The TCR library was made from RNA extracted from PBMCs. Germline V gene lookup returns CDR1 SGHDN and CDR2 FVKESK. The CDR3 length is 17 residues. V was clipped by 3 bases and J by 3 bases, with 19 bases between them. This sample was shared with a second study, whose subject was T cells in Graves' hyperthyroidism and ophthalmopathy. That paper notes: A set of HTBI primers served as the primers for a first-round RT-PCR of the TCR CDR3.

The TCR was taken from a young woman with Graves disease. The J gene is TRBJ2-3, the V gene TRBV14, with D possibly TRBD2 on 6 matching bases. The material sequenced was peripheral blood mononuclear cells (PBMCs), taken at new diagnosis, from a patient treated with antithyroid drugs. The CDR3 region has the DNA TGTGCCAGCAGCCAGATAGGAGGGGTGGTGCGGACAGATACGCAGTATTTT. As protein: CASSQIGGVVRTDTQYF.